Each of the 8 T cell receptor beta chains below was sequenced from the same sample in a study of T cell repertoires in ileal Crohn's disease. Generated by immunoSEQ multiplex PCR, the TCRdb table keeps only in-frame clones and is missing some. This sample has several thousand clones, with approximately 78% found just once. Material: ileal tissue. These receptors were collected from an adult with Crohn's disease.

This chain links TRBV7-3 with TRBJ1-1; the D gene is possibly TRBD1 (5 bases). There are 13 residues in the CDR3. Trimming removed 6 bases from V and 7 bases from J, with 15 bases in between. CDR1 SGHTA and CDR2 FQGTGA come from the germline V gene. The CDR3 DNA is TGTGCCAGCAGGCCACGGGGAGGGGATGAAGCTTTCTTT. Its protein product is CASRPRGGDEAFF.

The V and J genes are TRBV29-1 and TRBJ2-7; no definite D call. The CDR3 length is 11 residues. V dropped 4 bases and J dropped 6 bases, with 10 bases sitting between them. Germline-derived CDR1 and CDR2 are SQVTM and ANQGSEA. The CDR3 DNA sequence: TGCAGCGTTGGCCCAGGTGGCGAGCAGTACTTC. Translated: CSVGPGGEQYF.

This clone was detected a few times. The V and J genes are TRBV9 and TRBJ1-1; 7 nucleotides align to TRBD1. J gave up 5 bases and V 1 base, and 2 bases lay outside the gene matches. CDR3 length equals 13 residues. CDR1 is SGDLS and CDR2 is YYNGEE in the germline V gene. Written as DNA, the CDR3 is TGTGCCAGCAGCGTACAGGGGGAAACTGAAGCTTTCTTT. Its protein product is CASSVQGETEAFF. Using reference TRBV9 and TRBJ1-1 for the parts outside the CDR3, the full variable domain is DSGVTQTPKHLITATGQRVTLRCSPRSGDLSVYWYQQSLDQGLQFLIQYYNGEERAKGNILERFSAQQFPDLHSELNLSSLELGDSALYFCASSVQGETEAFFGQGTRLTVV.

The chain is built from TRBV21-1 and TRBJ1-1; no DNA check was done on the table's D call, TRBD1. TRBV21-1 is termed a pseudogene. The CDR3 has 15 residues. This CDR3 reads CASSTTGTENTEAFF. The CDR3 DNA is TGTGCCAGCAGTACGACAGGGACAGAGAACACTGAAGCTTTCTTT.

The chain links TRBV23-1 to TRBJ1-1, with D perhaps TRBD1 (6 bases). TRBV23-1 is treated as an ORF (open reading frame) with a function not yet certain. V was shortened by 4 bases and J by 0 bases, with 21 bases between the two germline ends. CDR3 length: 18 residues. CDR3 sequence reads: CASSLYGRGDIMNTEAFF. The CDR3 DNA reads as TGCGCCAGCAGTCTCTACGGCAGGGGCGATATCATGAACACTGAAGCTTTCTTT.

The chain recombines TRBV4-1 with TRBJ1-1; D may be TRBD1 (6 bases). The CDR3 has 14 residues. CDR1 and CDR2 (germline): MGHRA, YSYEKL. Trimming removed 4 bases from V and 1 base from J, with 10 bases in between. CDR3 sequence (DNA): TGCGCCAGCAGCCGCGGACAGTCGAACACTGAAGCTTTCTTT. It yields the protein CASSRGQSNTEAFF.

The rearrangement joins TRBV4-1 to TRBJ1-2; D call uncertain. The CDR3 runs 14 residues. Germline V gene data show CDR1 as MGHRA and CDR2 as YSYEKL. V lost 1 base to trimming and J lost 5 bases, with 11 bases between them. The chain's CDR3 is CASSQGSQRYGYTF. The CDR3 DNA sequence: TGCGCCAGCAGCCAAGGAAGCCAGAGGTATGGCTACACCTTC.

V gene TRBV15 combines with J gene TRBJ2-3; D may be TRBD1 (5 bases). Germline-derived CDR1 and CDR2 are LNHNV and YYDKDF (reference sequence). This CDR3 spans 15 amino acids. Trimming removed 0 bases at V and 5 bases at J, with 12 bases between. CDR3 region: CATSRDYGAEDTQYF. The CDR3 nucleotides read TGTGCCACCAGCAGAGATTATGGGGCAGAAGATACGCAGTATTTT.